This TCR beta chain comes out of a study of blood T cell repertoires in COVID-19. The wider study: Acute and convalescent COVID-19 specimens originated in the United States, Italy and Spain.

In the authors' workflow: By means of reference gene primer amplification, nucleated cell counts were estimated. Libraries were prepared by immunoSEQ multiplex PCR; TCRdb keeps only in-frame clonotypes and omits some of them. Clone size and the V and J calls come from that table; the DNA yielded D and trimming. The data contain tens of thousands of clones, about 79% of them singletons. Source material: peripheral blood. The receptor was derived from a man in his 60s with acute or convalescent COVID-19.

The CDR3 DNA follows: TGTGCCAGCAGCCCCGGGCTAGAGGGCCTCAATGAGCAGTTCTTC. Its protein product is CASSPGLEGLNEQFF. The rearrangement uses TRBV6-5 and TRBJ2-1, with a weak D call TRBD2 (5 bases). V was trimmed by 6 bases and J by 6 bases, leaving 18 bases between them. This CDR3 has 15 residues. The germline V gene has CDR1 MNHEY and CDR2 SVGAGI.